The next 5 T cell receptor beta chains were all read from a single sample in a study of blood T cells in healthy people across ages. Alongside a J-beta primer mix, a sample-barcoded 5' primer served in a second PCR lasting roughly 7 to 11 cycles. TCRdb reanalysed the 5' RACE reads using MiXCR and keeps one entry per CDR3 protein. The sample includes under 1,000,000 distinct CDR3 sequences, 30% to 45% of them seen just once. Sequencing was carried out using blood. These receptors all stem from a man younger than 30 in good health.

This clonotype has only a few counts. The rearrangement uses TRBV6-5 and TRBJ1-1, with unresolved D. Trimming took off 3 bases at V and 4 bases at J, with 9 bases between the two ends. This CDR3 region has 13 residues. CDR1 MNHEY and CDR2 SVGAGI come from the germline V gene. The chain's CDR3 is CASSYTTGTEAFF. DNA of the CDR3: TGTGCCAGCAGTTATACGACGGGCACTGAAGCTTTCTTT.

The rearrangement uses TRBV6-2 or TRBV6-3 and TRBJ2-3, with D possibly being TRBD2 (6 bases). This CDR3 spans 15 amino acids. CDR1 and CDR2 from the germline V gene are MNHEY and SVGEGT. V was cut by 6 bases and J by 2 bases, with 15 bases left in between. CDR3 in DNA: TGTGCCAGCAGGGTCTCGGGACTCACCACAGATACGCAGTATTTT. Encoded protein: CASRVSGLTTDTQYF.

The chain employs TRBV20-1 and TRBJ2-1; 13 bases agree with TRBD2. The V gene end was trimmed by 6 bases and the J gene end by 1 base; junction bases not matched to a gene: 3. Germline V gives CDR1 DFQATT, CDR2 SNEGSKA (reference sequence). The CDR3 extends over 15 amino acids. CDR3: CSATSGGGSYNEQFF. The CDR3 nucleotides read TGCAGTGCAACTAGCGGGGGGGGTTCCTACAATGAGCAGTTCTTC.

This clonotype was picked up a small number of times. The V gene is TRBV12-3 or TRBV12-4, the J gene TRBJ1-2, with TRBD1 matching 9 bases. Trimming at V came to 3 bases and at J to 8 bases, leaving 13 bases not matched to a gene. The CDR3 runs 16 residues. CDR3 in amino acids: CASSFRTGAGLGGYTF. The CDR3 bases are TGTGCCAGCAGTTTCCGGACAGGGGCCGGCTTAGGCGGCTACACCTTC.

This clonotype was counted a few times. The J gene is TRBJ2-7, the V gene TRBV5-6, with 7 bases aligning to TRBD2. This CDR3 spans 13 amino acids. V was pared by 1 base and J by 7 bases, with 5 bases of the junction left unmatched. Germline assignment: CDR1 SGHDT and CDR2 YYEEEE. In DNA form, the CDR3 reads TGTGCCAGCAGCTTGCTGGCGGGGGATGAGCAGTACTTC. Its translation is CASSLLAGDEQYF.